These 10 T cell receptor beta chains were all obtained from the same sample, sequenced in a study of T-cell memory formation after mild COVID-19. TCRdb called the 5' RACE reads again in MiXCR, with one record for every CDR3 protein. The sample contains 250,000 to 300,000 distinct CDR3 sequences, 15% to 20% of which appear only once. The specimen was PBMCs or a T cell subset sorted from them (not recorded which). These receptor sequences come from a man between 18 and 29 years old who had mild COVID-19 (a few samples of this study predate the infection). Cell type and time point are not known.

There are many counts of this clonotype. The chain couples TRBV12-3 or TRBV12-4 to TRBJ1-1, with TRBD1 as a possible D gene (5 bases). The CDR3 covers 14 residues. Trimming shortened V by 5 bases and J by 4 bases, and 14 bases separated the two germline ends. The CDR3 reads CASSRGPGSTEAFF. The DNA for the CDR3 is TGTGCCAGCAGTCGGGGACCGGGTAGCACTGAAGCTTTCTTT.

The DNA for the CDR3 is TGTGCCAGCAGTGAAGCGCTAGGGGACGATACGCAGTATTTT. Protein: CASSEALGDDTQYF. The chain employs TRBV6-1 and TRBJ2-3; D tentatively fits TRBD1 or TRBD2 (5 bases each). V was shortened by 0 bases and J by 6 bases, with 10 bases between the two germline ends. The CDR3 runs to 14 residues. Germline CDR1 is MNHNS and CDR2 is SASEGT.

This clonotype was detected a few times. The gene calls are TRBV5-1 and TRBJ2-5, with 8 bases identical to TRBD2. The CDR3 loop spans 15 amino acids. Germline assignment: CDR1 SGHRS and CDR2 YFSETQ. Trimming removed 4 bases from V and 5 bases from J; junction bases left unmatched: 10. This chain's CDR3 is CASSLRSREGETQYF. CDR3 in DNA: TGCGCCAGCAGCCTGAGATCTCGGGAGGGGGAGACCCAGTACTTC. The variable domain in full, completed from reference TRBV5-1 and TRBJ2-5, reads KAGVTQTPRYLIKTRGQQVTLSCSPISGHRSVSWYQQTPGQGLQFLFEYFSETQRNKGNFPGRFSGRQFSNSRSEMNVSTLELGDSALYLCASSLRSREGETQYFGPGTRLLVL.

This clonotype was detected many times. The chain employs TRBV6-1 and TRBJ2-5; TRBD2 is a possible D gene (6 bases). The CDR3 runs to 13 residues. Per the germline V gene, CDR1 is MNHNS and CDR2 is SASEGT. Trimming cost V 6 bases and J 2 bases, with 10 bases left between them. The CDR3 sequence: CASRRGPQETQYF. Here the CDR3 DNA reads TGTGCCAGCAGGCGGGGTCCGCAAGAGACCCAGTACTTC.

This clonotype was counted at least ten times. The chain employs TRBV6-1 and TRBJ2-7, with 8 bases fitting TRBD2. The CDR3 totals 16 residues. With V trimmed by 6 bases and J by 6 bases, 16 bases remained unmatched. Germline CDR1 reads MNHNS; CDR2 reads SASEGT. The CDR3 DNA reads TGTGCCAGCAGCGGGGGGGCCGGTGTTTTCGGAAGCGAGCAGTACTTC. Translated: CASSGGAGVFGSEQYF.

V usage is TRBV20-1 and J usage is TRBJ2-5; TRBD2 aligns across 8 bases. The trim removed 6 bases at V and 4 bases at J, leaving 16 bases unmatched. The CDR3 is 16 amino acids. Germline CDR1 DFQATT, CDR2 SNEGSKA (reference sequence). As DNA, the CDR3 is TGCAGTGCCGGAGCGGGAGCGGGGGATAGCGCAGAGACCCAGTACTTC. Translation: CSAGAGAGDSAETQYF.

This clonotype appeared a few times. This chain uses TRBV4-3 with TRBJ2-3; possible D gene TRBD2, 5 bases. Trimming shortened V by 0 bases and J by 7 bases, and 11 bases separated the two germline ends. This CDR3 region has 14 residues. Germline values: CDR1 LGHNA, CDR2 YSLEER. CDR3 in amino acids: CASSQDLPSNTQYF. The CDR3 bases are TGCGCCAGCAGCCAAGATCTACCTAGCAATACGCAGTATTTT.

The sample holds a few counts of this clonotype. The chain joins TRBV5-1 to TRBJ2-5, with 9 bases identical to TRBD2. This CDR3 is built from 17 residues. V lost 0 bases to trimming and J lost 5 bases; unmatched junction nucleotides: 11. CDR1 and CDR2 (germline): SGHRS, YFSETQ. CDR3 protein: CASSLVSGGGAGETQYF. CDR3 DNA: TGCGCCAGCAGCTTGGTTTCTGGCGGGGGGGCCGGTGAGACCCAGTACTTC.

The chain is built from TRBV7-9 and TRBJ2-1; possibly TRBD2 for D (6 bases). The V and J ends lost 0 bases and 5 bases respectively, with 8 bases between them. Germline assignment: CDR1 SEHNR and CDR2 FQNEAQ (reference sequence). CDR3 length: 14 residues. CDR3 coding DNA: TGTGCCAGCAGCTTAGCGCGGGAAAACAATGAGCAGTTCTTC. This encodes CASSLARENNEQFF.

V usage is TRBV3-1 and J usage is TRBJ2-7; 9 bases agree with TRBD1. Trimming cost V 2 bases and J 2 bases; bases outside gene matches: 4. Per the germline V gene, CDR1 is LGHDT and CDR2 is YNNKEL (reference sequence). This CDR3 is 15 amino acids long. CDR3 region: CASSQPGTGTYEQYF. The DNA for the CDR3 is TGTGCCAGCAGCCAACCCGGGACAGGGACCTACGAGCAGTACTTC.